One sample yielded the 17 T cell receptor beta chains listed below, sequenced in a study of shared clonotypes between healthy human individuals. CD45RO-negative, CCR7-selected cells formed the naive CD8 fraction, which excluded terminally differentiated effector memory CD45RA+ cells. Assay used: immunoSEQ multiplex PCR; TCRdb lists only in-frame clones, some missing. The table has about 2 million clones, over 85% seen once. Sequencing was performed on naive CD8+ T cells sorted from blood. The receptors here all came from a man younger than 35 in good health.

This chain connects TRBV4-1 to TRBJ2-3, with no clear D. Looked up from germline, CDR1 is MGHRA and CDR2 is YSYEKL. The CDR3 totals 16 residues. Trimming pared 4 bases from V and 6 bases from J, leaving 20 bases between. The CDR3 loop reads CASSPKVMASVDTQYF. The DNA for the CDR3 is TGCGCCAGCAGCCCCAAGGTAATGGCGAGTGTTGATACGCAGTATTTT.

This clone was detected a few times. This chain uses TRBV9 with TRBJ1-2, with 9 bases fitting TRBD1. Unmatched junction bases numbered 4, after V lost 3 bases and J lost 4 bases. The CDR3 is 14 amino acids. Germline-derived CDR1 and CDR2 are SGDLS and YYNGEE. The CDR3 spells CASSAQGALYGYTF. The CDR3 DNA reads as TGTGCCAGCAGCGCACAGGGGGCCCTCTATGGCTACACCTTC.

About this clone: The sample carries other DNA sequences with the same CDR3. The chain employs TRBV30 and TRBJ2-3, with D possibly TRBD2 on 5 matching bases. This CDR3 spans 11 amino acids. Deletions cut 1 base from V and 6 bases from J, with 5 bases between. Germline assignment: CDR1 GTSNPN and CDR2 SVGIG (reference sequence). CDR3 nucleotide sequence: TGTGCCTGGAGTGCGGGGGATACGCAGTATTTT. Its protein product is CAWSAGDTQYF.

The chain joins TRBV10-2 to TRBJ2-7; D unclear. Germline V gene data show CDR1 as WSHSY and CDR2 as SAAADI. Trimming stripped 2 bases from V and 3 bases from J, with 23 bases between. The CDR3 is 18 amino acids. CDR3 region: CASSEGPLYFEGIYEQYF. The CDR3 nucleotides are TGCGCCAGCAGTGAGGGGCCCCTTTACTTCGAAGGAATCTACGAGCAGTACTTC.

J is TRBJ1-4 and V is TRBV6-1; D unclear. Germline V gene sequence: CDR1 MNHNS, CDR2 SASEGT. The V end was cut by 1 base, the J end by 8 bases, with 8 bases between. The CDR3 has 13 amino acids. The CDR3 here is CASSEGFREKLFF. For the CDR3, the DNA is TGTGCCAGCAGTGAAGGGTTTCGGGAAAAACTGTTTTTT.

This sequence joins TRBV25-1 and TRBJ1-5; a weak D match, TRBD1 (5 bases). V lost 4 bases to trimming and J lost 2 bases, with 12 bases between them. The CDR3 sequence is 15 residues long. From germline, CDR1 is MGHDK and CDR2 SYGVNS. The CDR3 DNA is TGTGCCAGCAGTGTACTTGACAGACGCAATCAGCCCCAGCATTTT. It is translated as CASSVLDRRNQPQHF. The full variable domain, in which reference TRBV25-1 and TRBJ1-5 provide the parts outside the CDR3, is EADIYQTPRYLVIGTGKKITLECSQTMGHDKMYWYQQDPGMELHLIHYSYGVNSTEKGDLSSESTVSRIRTEHFPLTLESARPSHTSQYLCASSVLDRRNQPQHFGDGTRLSIL.

The gene calls are TRBV2 and TRBJ1-4; 9 bases map to TRBD1. Germline V lookup: CDR1 SNHLY, CDR2 FYNNEI. The trim removed 5 bases at V and 4 bases at J, leaving 5 bases unmatched. The CDR3 is 15 residues long. The CDR3 protein is CASSLTGGVNEKLFF. CDR3 sequence (DNA): TGTGCCAGCAGTCTTACAGGGGGCGTTAATGAAAAACTGTTTTTT. Combining the CDR3 with reference TRBV2 and TRBJ1-4 gives the whole variable domain EPEVTQTPSHQVTQMGQEVILRCVPISNHLYFYWYRQILGQKVEFLVSFYNNEISEKSEIFDDQFSVERPDGSNFTLKIRSTKLEDSAMYFCASSLTGGVNEKLFFGSGTQLSVL.

V usage is TRBV5-4 and J usage is TRBJ1-1; unclear D gene. Trimming cost V 1 base and J 5 bases, with 9 bases left between them. This CDR3 region has 13 residues. Germline V gene sequence: CDR1 SGHNT, CDR2 YYREEE (reference sequence). The CDR3 coding sequence is TGTGCCAGCAGCTTGCGCATCGTGACTGAAGCTTTCTTT. This sequence encodes CASSLRIVTEAFF.

To note about this clone: Other nucleotide sequences from this sample produce the same CDR3. The V gene is TRBV30, the J gene TRBJ2-2, with 8 positions matching TRBD1. V lost 2 bases to trimming and J lost 5 bases; unmatched junction nucleotides: 4. CDR1 is GTSNPN and CDR2 is SVGIG in the germline V gene (reference sequence). This CDR3 has 14 amino acids. CDR3 nucleotides: TGTGCCTGGAGTCGGACAGGGTTAACCGGGGAGCTGTTTTTT. Translated, it gives CAWSRTGLTGELFF.

The CDR3 DNA sequence: TGCGCCAGCAGCCAAGTTCCTCTCGCGGCTGAAGCTTTCTTT. This sequence encodes CASSQVPLAAEAFF. The chain carries TRBV4-1 and TRBJ1-1; D uncertain. The ends were cut back, 1 base at V and 6 bases at J, with 12 bases in the middle. Germline V lookup: CDR1 MGHRA, CDR2 YSYEKL. This CDR3 spans 14 amino acids.

This chain uses TRBV13 with TRBJ2-5; 11 bases line up with TRBD1. V lost 5 bases to trimming and J lost 5 bases; unmatched junction nucleotides: 10. Germline assignment: CDR1 PRHDT and CDR2 FYEKMQ (reference sequence). CDR3 length: 16 amino acids. The CDR3 sequence is CASSNSGTGGWETQYF. The CDR3 bases are TGTGCCAGCAGCAATTCCGGGACAGGGGGATGGGAGACCCAGTACTTC.

The J gene is TRBJ2-1, the V gene TRBV23-1; D gene ambiguous. TRBV23-1 is classed as an ORF, of uncertain function. Deletions cut 8 bases from V and 5 bases from J, with 13 bases between. The CDR3 has 13 residues. The CDR3 nucleotides read TGCGCCAGCGTATACGGCGGCCACAATGAGCAGTTCTTC. As protein: CASVYGGHNEQFF.

The chain couples TRBV15 to TRBJ2-7; possible D gene TRBD1, 5 bases. V lost 1 base, J lost 2 bases, and 9 bases lay in between. CDR3 length: 14 residues. Germline V gives CDR1 LNHNV, CDR2 YYDKDF (reference sequence). The CDR3 spells CATSRAAGTYEQYF. The CDR3 bases are TGTGCCACCAGCAGAGCCGCAGGGACCTACGAGCAGTACTTC.

The chain is built from TRBV9 and TRBJ1-6; the match to TRBD1 covers 8 bases. CDR3 length: 15 residues. The germline gives CDR1 SGDLS, CDR2 YYNGEE. The trim removed 4 bases at V and 5 bases at J, leaving 5 bases unmatched. The DNA of the CDR3 is TGTGCCAGCAGCCCCGTGGACAGGGATAATTCACCCCTCCACTTT. Its translation: CASSPVDRDNSPLHF.

The V gene is TRBV4-1, the J gene TRBJ2-4, with 8 bases fitting TRBD1. CDR3 length: 17 residues. Germline V CDR1 and CDR2: MGHRA, YSYEKL. V shed 0 bases, J shed 1 base, and the junction held 5 bases outside the gene matches. CDR3 coding DNA: TGCGCCAGCAGCCAAGATCTTAGGACAGGGGCCAAAAACATTCAGTACTTC. Its translation is CASSQDLRTGAKNIQYF.

This chain connects TRBV29-1 to TRBJ2-5, with a tentative D call TRBD2 (5 bases). The CDR3 runs 13 residues. Germline CDR1 and CDR2: SQVTM and ANQGSEA. The V end lost 6 bases, the J end lost 5 bases, and 16 bases lay between the germline ends. Here the CDR3 DNA reads TGCAGCGTCTCCCAGGAGCGGCGGGAGACCCAGTACTTC. This codes for CSVSQERRETQYF. Variable domain in full (rest from reference TRBV29-1 and TRBJ2-5): SAVISQKPSRDICQRGTSLTIQCQVDSQVTMMFWYRQQPGQSLTLIATANQGSEATYESGFVIDKFPISRPNLTFSTLTVSNMSPEDSSIYLCSVSQERRETQYFGPGTRLLVL.

The chain has TRBV6-1 and TRBJ1-5; 10 bases map to TRBD1. V gave up 2 bases and J gave up 3 bases; unmatched junction bases: 4. The V gene's germline CDR1 is MNHNS and CDR2 SASEGT. There are 16 residues in the CDR3. This CDR3 is CASSEFDRGPNQPQHF. CDR3 sequence (DNA): TGTGCCAGCAGTGAATTCGACAGGGGGCCCAATCAGCCCCAGCATTTT.